This entry is about one T cell receptor (beta chain). The source of the sample is a study of shared clonotypes between healthy human individuals. Study-wide background: The people who gave samples were a couple of women and a few men aged 18 to 49.

Assay used: immunoSEQ multiplex PCR; TCRdb lists only in-frame clones, some missing. The data contain 2 million to 2.5 million clones, roughly 93% of them singletons. The CDR3 length is 20 residues. The trim removed 5 bases at V and 6 bases at J, leaving 26 bases unmatched. Germline CDR1 is MDHEN and CDR2 is SYDVKM. The receptor's source is a man younger than 35 in good health. Some clones in this sample may be carry-over from other donors' samples. This chain links TRBV28 with TRBJ2-7; 9 nucleotides line up with TRBD2. Sequencing was carried out using naive CD4+ T cells from PBMCs. The sample's subset: CD45RA+ positively selected. The CDR3 region is CASSPLAAGGTMRGLVEQYF. For the CDR3, the DNA is TGTGCCAGCAGTCCGTTAGCCGCGGGAGGGACGATGAGGGGTCTTGTCGAGCAGTACTTC.